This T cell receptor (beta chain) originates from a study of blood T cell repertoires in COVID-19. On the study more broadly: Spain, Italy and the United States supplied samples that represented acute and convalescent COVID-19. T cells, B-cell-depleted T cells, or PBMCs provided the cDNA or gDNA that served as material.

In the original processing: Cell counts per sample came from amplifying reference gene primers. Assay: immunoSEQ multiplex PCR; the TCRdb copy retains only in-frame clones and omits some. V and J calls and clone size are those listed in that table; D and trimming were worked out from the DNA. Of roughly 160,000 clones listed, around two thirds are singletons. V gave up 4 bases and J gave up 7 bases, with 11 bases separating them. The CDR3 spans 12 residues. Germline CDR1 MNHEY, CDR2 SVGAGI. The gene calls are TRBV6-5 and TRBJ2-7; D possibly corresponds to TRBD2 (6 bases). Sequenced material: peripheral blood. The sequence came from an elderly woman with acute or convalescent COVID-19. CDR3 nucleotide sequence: TGTGCCAGCAGTTTGGGACTCGGGGAGCAGTACTTC. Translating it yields CASSLGLGEQYF.